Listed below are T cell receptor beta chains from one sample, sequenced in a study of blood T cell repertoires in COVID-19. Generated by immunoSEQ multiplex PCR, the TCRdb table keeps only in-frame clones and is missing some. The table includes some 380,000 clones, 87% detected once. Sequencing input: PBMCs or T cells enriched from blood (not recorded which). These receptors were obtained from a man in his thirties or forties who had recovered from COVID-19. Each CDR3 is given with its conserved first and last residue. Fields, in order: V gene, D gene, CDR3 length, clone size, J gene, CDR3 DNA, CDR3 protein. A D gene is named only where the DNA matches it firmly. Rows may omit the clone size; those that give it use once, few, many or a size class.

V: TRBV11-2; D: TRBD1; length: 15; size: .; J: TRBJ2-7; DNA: TGTGCCAGCAGCTCAGTAGGCGGACAGGGGGTAGAGCAGTACTTC; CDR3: CASSSVGGQGVEQYF
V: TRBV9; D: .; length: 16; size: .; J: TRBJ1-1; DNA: TGTGCCAGCACCATAGGGGGGGCCCCCCAAACCACTGAAGCTTTCTTT; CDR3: CASTIGGAPQTTEAFF
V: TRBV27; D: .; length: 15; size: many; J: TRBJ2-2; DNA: TGTGCCAGCAGTCGCGGGGGCGGGTACACCGGGGAGCTGTTTTTT; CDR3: CASSRGGGYTGELFF
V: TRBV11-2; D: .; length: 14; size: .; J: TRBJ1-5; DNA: TGTGCCAGCAGCGGACAGTATAGCAATCAGCCCCAGCATTTT; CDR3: CASSGQYSNQPQHF
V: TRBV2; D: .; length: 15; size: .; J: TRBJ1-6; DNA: TGTGCCAGCAGTGAAGCGCGAAAGGGGTGGTCACCCCTCCACTTT; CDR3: CASSEARKGWSPLHF
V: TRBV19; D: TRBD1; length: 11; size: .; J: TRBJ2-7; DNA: TGTGCCAGTGGACAGGGATACGAGCAGTACTTC; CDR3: CASGQGYEQYF
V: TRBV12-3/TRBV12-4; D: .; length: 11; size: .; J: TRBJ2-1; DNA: TGTGCCAGCAGTCTATCGAGGGAGCAGTTCTTC; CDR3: CASSLSREQFF
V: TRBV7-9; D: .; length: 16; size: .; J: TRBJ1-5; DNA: TGTGCCAGCAGCTCTTCAGGGGCCCATAGCAATCAGCCCCAGCATTTT; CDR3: CASSSSGAHSNQPQHF
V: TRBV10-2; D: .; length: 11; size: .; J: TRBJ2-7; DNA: TGCGCCAGCAGTGACACCTACGAGCAGTACTTC; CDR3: CASSDTYEQYF
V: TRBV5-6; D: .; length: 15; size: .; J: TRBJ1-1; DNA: TGTGCCAGCAGCTCTGGAGGACCTGGTTGGTCTGAAGCTTTCTTT; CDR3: CASSSGGPGWSEAFF
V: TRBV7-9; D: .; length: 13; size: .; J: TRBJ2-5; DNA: TGTGCCAGCAGCTTAGGAAACAAAAAGACCCAGTACTTC; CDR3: CASSLGNKKTQYF
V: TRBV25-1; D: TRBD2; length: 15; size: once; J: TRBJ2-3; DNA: TGTGCCAGCAGTGAGCCAGCGGGGGGGACAGATACGCAGTATTTT; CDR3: CASSEPAGGTDTQYF
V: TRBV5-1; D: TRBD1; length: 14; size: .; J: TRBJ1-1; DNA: TGCGCCAGCAGCAGGACAGGGGGAGACACTGAAGCTTTCTTT; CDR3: CASSRTGGDTEAFF
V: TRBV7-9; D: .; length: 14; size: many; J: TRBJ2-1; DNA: TGTGCCAGCAGCTCTAGCACCACTTCGGGGGAGCAGTTCTTC; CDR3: CASSSSTTSGEQFF
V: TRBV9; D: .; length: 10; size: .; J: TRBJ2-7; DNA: TGTGCCAGCAGCCGGGACGAGCAGTACTTC; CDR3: CASSRDEQYF
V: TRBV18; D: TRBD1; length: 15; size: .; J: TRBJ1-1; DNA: TGTGCCAGCTCACGAGGACAGGAGTTGAACACTGAAGCTTTCTTT; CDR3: CASSRGQELNTEAFF
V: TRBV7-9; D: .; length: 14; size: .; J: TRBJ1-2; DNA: TGTGCCAGCAGCTTAATGGGGGGTACCTATGGCTACACCTTC; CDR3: CASSLMGGTYGYTF
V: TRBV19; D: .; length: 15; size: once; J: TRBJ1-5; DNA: TGTGCCAGTAGTATAAATGTTGCGGGGCTGCAGCCCCAGCATTTT; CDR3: CASSINVAGLQPQHF